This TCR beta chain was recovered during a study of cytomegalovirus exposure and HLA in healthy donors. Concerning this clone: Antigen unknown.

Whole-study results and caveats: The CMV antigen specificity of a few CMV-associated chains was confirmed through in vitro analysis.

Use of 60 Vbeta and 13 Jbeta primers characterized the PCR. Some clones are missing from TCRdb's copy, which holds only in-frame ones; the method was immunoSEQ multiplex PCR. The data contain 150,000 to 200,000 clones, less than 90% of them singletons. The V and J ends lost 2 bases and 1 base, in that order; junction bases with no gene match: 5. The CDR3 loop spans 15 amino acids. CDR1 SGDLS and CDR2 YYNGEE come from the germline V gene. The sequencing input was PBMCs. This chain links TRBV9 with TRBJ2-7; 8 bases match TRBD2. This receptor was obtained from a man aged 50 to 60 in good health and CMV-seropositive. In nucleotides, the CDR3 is TGTGCCAGCAGCGTGAGGGCGGGGGGTTCCTACGAGCAGTACTTC. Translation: CASSVRAGGSYEQYF.